This section outlines one TCR beta chain sequence together with its context. The study amplified TCR beta CDR3 regions using RNA transcripts. In the first round, RT-PCR was carried out with HTBI primers, and a multiplex PCR formed the second round. In TCRdb, the multiplex PCR reads were re-called with MiXCR into one record per CDR3 protein. The profile covers 40,000 to 50,000 distinct CDR3 sequences, with roughly half appearing a single time and 18% taken by the ten largest. This specimen comes from a study of Graves' ophthalmopathy and Graves' hyperthyroidism. Trimming stripped 3 bases from V and 6 bases from J, with 7 bases between. The CDR3 is 12 amino acids. The germline CDR1 and CDR2 sequences are SGHRS and YFSETQ.

This clonotype was obtained from an adult man with Graves' ophthalmopathy. V gene TRBV5-1 combines with J gene TRBJ2-1; no firm D call. Input material: peripheral blood. The CDR3 here is CASSSMCNEQFF. CDR3 sequence (DNA): TGCGCCAGCAGCTCAATGTGCAATGAGCAGTTCTTC.